A single sample is the source of the 32 T cell receptor beta chains below, sequenced in a study of blood T cell repertoires in COVID-19. Clones were read by immunoSEQ multiplex PCR, and TCRdb kept only the in-frame ones, dropping some. Of 150,000 to 200,000 clones in the sample, more than 80% are singletons; the top ten hold 9.5% to 11%. The specimen was peripheral blood. These receptors originate from a woman in her thirties or forties with COVID-19, enrolled during active disease.

This rearrangement joins TRBV3-1 (or the pseudogene TRBV3-2) to TRBJ1-1; TRBD1 is a possible D gene (5 bases). The CDR3 loop spans 13 amino acids. Trimming took 5 bases from V and 1 from J, leaving 8 bases between them. CDR1 LGHDT and CDR2 YNNKEL come from the germline V gene (reference sequence). CDR3 sequence (DNA): TGTGCCAGCAGCTCCCAGGGGAACACTGAAGCTTTCTTT. It encodes CASSSQGNTEAFF.

The chain uses TRBV28 and TRBJ2-1, with a possible D match to TRBD2 (6 bases). The V gene's germline CDR1 is MDHEN and CDR2 SYDVKM. V was trimmed by 3 bases and J by 3 bases, leaving 18 bases between them. CDR3 length: 17 amino acids. CDR3: CASSFIVGGGNYNEQFF. The CDR3 nucleotides are TGTGCCAGCAGTTTCATTGTTGGCGGCGGGAACTACAATGAGCAGTTCTTC.

V and J are TRBV7-9 and TRBJ1-2; perhaps TRBD1 as D (6 bases). The CDR3 spans 15 residues. Trimming pared 7 bases from V and 4 bases from J, leaving 19 bases between. Germline lookup yields CDR1 SEHNR and CDR2 FQNEAQ (reference sequence). CDR3 coding DNA: TGTGCCAGCACCGTGGTCGGGGGGCAAGGCTATGGCTACACCTTC. Amino acids: CASTVVGGQGYGYTF.

The V and J genes are TRBV6-5 and TRBJ2-7; 11 bases are a match to TRBD2. Germline-derived CDR1 and CDR2 are MNHEY and SVGAGI. The trim removed 6 bases at V and 5 bases at J, leaving 9 bases unmatched. The CDR3 is made up of 15 amino acids. Here the CDR3 reads CASSLGVAGGDEQYF. The CDR3 DNA follows: TGTGCCAGCAGCCTTGGGGTAGCGGGAGGGGACGAGCAGTACTTC.

The chain carries TRBV7-8 and TRBJ1-4; 7 bases fit TRBD1. With V trimmed by 4 bases and J by 0 bases, 8 bases remained unmatched. This CDR3 region has 17 residues. Germline V gene data show CDR1 as SGHVS and CDR2 as FQNEAQ. The CDR3 protein is CASSSLTGTATNEKLFF. The CDR3 bases are TGTGCCAGCAGCTCACTGACAGGGACGGCAACTAATGAAAAACTGTTTTTT.

The CDR3 coding sequence is TGTGCCAGCAGAGAGGGAGGCGGGAGCTCCTACAATGAGCAGTTCTTC. The encoded protein is CASREGGGSSYNEQFF. V usage is TRBV28 and J usage is TRBJ2-1, with 7 bases identical to TRBD2. Per germline, CDR1 MDHEN and CDR2 SYDVKM. The CDR3 is 16 amino acids. Trimming at V came to 6 bases and at J to 0 bases, leaving 8 bases not matched to a gene.

This chain connects TRBV4-2 to TRBJ1-2; D call uncertain. CDR3 length: 13 amino acids. Trimming removed 1 base at V and 4 bases at J, with 7 bases between. Germline CDR1 and CDR2: LGHNA and YNFKEQ. CDR3 sequence: CASSQGGGYGYTF. Written as DNA, the CDR3 is TGTGCCAGCAGCCAAGGTGGCGGCTATGGCTACACCTTC.

This chain joins TRBV2 and TRBJ2-5; D unclear. The V end was cut by 7 bases, the J end by 4 bases, with 7 bases between. The CDR3 extends over 11 amino acids. The germline V gene encodes CDR1 SNHLY and CDR2 FYNNEI. CDR3 in amino acids: CASTLRETQYF. The CDR3 DNA reads TGTGCCAGCACCCTCCGAGAGACCCAGTACTTC.

V gene TRBV6-6 combines with J gene TRBJ2-3; 8 nucleotides agree with TRBD2. Per germline, CDR1 MNHNY and CDR2 SVGAGI (reference sequence). The CDR3 extends over 14 amino acids. Unmatched junction bases numbered 7, after V lost 6 bases and J lost 5 bases. The CDR3 DNA follows: TGTGCCAGCAGCCATGGACTAGCCGAAGATACGCAGTATTTT. Amino acid sequence: CASSHGLAEDTQYF.

The rearrangement joins TRBV3-1 (or the pseudogene TRBV3-2) to TRBJ2-1; 8 bases fit TRBD2. Germline loops: CDR1 LGHDT, CDR2 YNNKEL (reference sequence). There are 16 residues in the CDR3. V dropped 1 base and J dropped 5; count of bases not matched to a gene: 7. The CDR3 region has the DNA TGTGCCAGCAGCCAAGGTCCAGCGGGGGCTAACAATGAGCAGTTCTTC. Amino acid sequence: CASSQGPAGANNEQFF.

The chain uses TRBV27 and TRBJ2-1, with D perhaps matching TRBD2 (5 bases). This CDR3 is built from 13 residues. V was trimmed by 5 bases and J by 7 bases, leaving 12 bases between them. CDR1 and CDR2 from the germline V gene are MNHEY and SMNVEV (reference sequence). As DNA, the CDR3 is TGTGCCAGCAGTAGTGCGGGCTGGAATGAGCAGTTCTTC. Residues: CASSSAGWNEQFF.

The rearrangement joins TRBV30 to TRBJ2-7, with D tentatively TRBD2 (6 bases). V was cut by 3 bases and J by 7 bases, with 13 bases left in between. CDR1 and CDR2 (germline): GTSNPN, SVGIG (reference sequence). The CDR3 is 12 amino acids. The CDR3 DNA is TGTGCCTGGAGAAAGACTAGGGTTGAGCAGTACTTC. This sequence encodes CAWRKTRVEQYF.

This sequence joins TRBV28 and TRBJ1-5, with 7 bases that match TRBD1. Germline V gene lookup returns CDR1 MDHEN and CDR2 SYDVKM. V was pared by 5 bases and J by 5 bases, with 9 bases of the junction left unmatched. The CDR3 spans 15 residues. CDR3 coding DNA: TGTGCCAGCAGTCCCCGGGACAGCCGAGATCAGCCCCAGCATTTT. This gives the protein CASSPRDSRDQPQHF.

The genes are TRBV2 and TRBJ2-1; possible D gene TRBD2, 6 bases. CDR1 and CDR2 from the germline V gene are SNHLY and FYNNEI. This CDR3 region has 13 residues. V was clipped by 6 bases and J by 7 bases, with 13 bases between them. CDR3 bases: TGTGCCAGCAGCCTGGGACTCTTGAATGAGCAGTTCTTC. Residues: CASSLGLLNEQFF. The whole variable domain, filled in from reference TRBV2 and TRBJ2-1, reads EPEVTQTPSHQVTQMGQEVILRCVPISNHLYFYWYRQILGQKVEFLVSFYNNEISEKSEIFDDQFSVERPDGSNFTLKIRSTKLEDSAMYFCASSLGLLNEQFFGPGTRLTVL.

The V gene is TRBV2, the J gene TRBJ2-7; 8 bases map to TRBD1. Losses at the gene ends were 5 bases for V and 4 bases for J; bases not matched to a gene: 10. Germline V CDR1 and CDR2: SNHLY, FYNNEI. The CDR3 is 15 residues long. The DNA for the CDR3 is TGTGCCAGCAGTCCTAACCGGGACAGGCTTTACGAGCAGTACGTC. Encoded protein: CASSPNRDRLYEQYV.

This clone has only one observation. This chain links TRBV29-1 with TRBJ1-2, with D perhaps TRBD1 (6 bases). This CDR3 region has 13 residues. Germline-derived CDR1 and CDR2 are SQVTM and ANQGSEA. V was clipped by 1 base and J by 8 bases, with 14 bases between them. CDR3 DNA sequence: TGCAGCGTTGAAGTGGGGGCAAGGAGGGGCTACACCTTC. It translates to CSVEVGARRGYTF.

The chain has TRBV5-1 and TRBJ2-7; no definite D call. The CDR3 contains 12 residues. Germline V gives CDR1 SGHRS, CDR2 YFSETQ. V lost 0 bases, J lost 6 bases, and 7 bases lay in between. CDR3 in amino acids: CASSLAGTEQYF. In DNA, the CDR3 is TGCGCCAGCAGCTTGGCAGGTACCGAGCAGTACTTC.

The genes are TRBV10-1 and TRBJ1-2; 11 nucleotides align to TRBD1. This CDR3 is 13 amino acids long. Germline assignment: CDR1 WNHNN and CDR2 SYGVQD (reference sequence). Trimming cost V 8 bases and J 4 bases; bases outside gene matches: 3. This chain's CDR3 is CASSGQGVYGYTF. The CDR3 DNA reads TGCGCCAGCTCGGGACAGGGGGTCTATGGCTACACCTTC.

This clone has only one observation. The chain couples TRBV5-1 to TRBJ2-1, with D possibly TRBD1 on 5 matching bases. Trimming shortened V by 4 bases and J by 2 bases, and 13 bases separated the two germline ends. This CDR3 has 15 amino acids. The germline V gene encodes CDR1 SGHRS and CDR2 YFSETQ. The CDR3 DNA reads TGCGCCAGCAGCAATCAACAGGTACCCTACAATGAGCAGTTCTTC. Translated: CASSNQQVPYNEQFF.

The CDR3 region is CASSFLNNEQFF. CDR3 DNA sequence: TGTGCCAGCAGTTTCCTAAACAATGAGCAGTTCTTC. The V and J genes are TRBV12-3 or TRBV12-4 and TRBJ2-1; no definite D call. Deletions cut 3 bases from V and 5 bases from J, with 5 bases between. The CDR3 covers 12 residues.

This chain links TRBV30 with TRBJ1-2; D perhaps matches TRBD1 (5 bases). V was cut by 0 bases and J by 6 bases, with 11 bases left in between. This CDR3 has 13 residues. Per the germline V gene, CDR1 is GTSNPN and CDR2 is SVGIG (reference sequence). CDR3 DNA sequence: TGTGCCTGGAGTGTGGGCAAAGGGGATGGCTACACCTTC. This gives the protein CAWSVGKGDGYTF.

Regarding this clone: A junction boundary mismatches the germline segment, possibly from a read error. The V gene is TRBV12-3 or TRBV12-4, the J gene TRBJ1-3; no definite D call. This CDR3 is 13 amino acids long. The CDR3 nucleotides are TGTGCCAGCAGTAATTTGGAGGGAAGCACCATATATTTT. Translation: CASSNLEGSTIYF.

The V call is TRBV7-6, the J call TRBJ2-2; 10 nucleotides align to TRBD2. V shed 6 bases and J 5 bases; nucleotides not matched to a gene: 6. From germline, CDR1 is SGHVS and CDR2 FNYEAQ. The CDR3 is 15 residues long. CDR3 in amino acids: CASRGLAMGTGELFF. For the CDR3, the DNA is TGTGCCAGCAGGGGACTAGCGATGGGGACCGGGGAGCTGTTTTTT.

This clone was observed once. The chain uses TRBV6-6 and TRBJ1-5; D unresolved. Per germline, CDR1 MNHNY and CDR2 SVGAGI (reference sequence). The germline V and J ends were trimmed by 1 base and 7 bases, with 8 bases remaining between them. This CDR3 comprises 13 residues. CDR3 loop: CASSYFSGQPQHF. The CDR3 DNA is TGTGCCAGCAGTTACTTCTCAGGACAGCCCCAGCATTTT.

The rearrangement links TRBV27 to TRBJ1-2, with TRBD1 identical over 11 bases. Per germline, CDR1 MNHEY and CDR2 SMNVEV (reference sequence). The CDR3 has 16 amino acids. V gave up 2 bases and J gave up 4 bases; unmatched junction bases: 6. The CDR3 loop is CASSLVPGTGGYGYTF. DNA of the CDR3: TGTGCCAGCAGTTTAGTTCCCGGGACAGGGGGCTATGGCTACACCTTC.

This clone was counted a single time. The chain combines TRBV2 with TRBJ2-3; 12 bases fit TRBD1. V lost 6 bases, J lost 1 base, and 2 bases stayed unmatched. CDR3 length equals 15 residues. Per germline, CDR1 SNHLY and CDR2 FYNNEI. The CDR3 nucleotides read TGTGCCAGCAGGCGGGACAGGGGGCGCACAGATACGCAGTATTTT. Its protein is CASRRDRGRTDTQYF.

The V call is TRBV4-1, the J call TRBJ1-2; 7 positions agree with TRBD1. CDR3 length: 14 amino acids. V shed 3 bases, J shed 3 bases, and the junction held 4 bases outside the gene matches. Germline CDR1 reads MGHRA; CDR2 reads YSYEKL. The CDR3 region has the DNA TGCGCCAGCAGCCATGCCGGGACAGACTATGGCTACACCTTC. This translates into CASSHAGTDYGYTF.

Concerning this clone itself: One junction end disagrees with the germline gene, perhaps due to a read error. This chain uses TRBV2 with TRBJ2-7; D ambiguous. The CDR3 length is 11 residues. CDR1 SNHLY and CDR2 FYNNEI come from the germline V gene. CDR3: CASTARYGQYF. The CDR3 nucleotides read TGTGCCAGCACTGCTCGCTACGGGCAGTACTTC.

CDR3 DNA sequence: TGTGCCAGTAGTATAGATCTACTAAAGTATAATTCACCCCTCCACTTT. This codes for CASSIDLLKYNSPLHF. This sequence joins TRBV19 and TRBJ1-6; D uncertain. Germline CDR1 LNHDA, CDR2 SQIVND (reference sequence). The CDR3 is 16 amino acids. Deletions cut 0 bases from V and 4 bases from J, with 10 bases between.

J is TRBJ2-5 and V is TRBV3-1 (or the pseudogene TRBV3-2), with 7 bases matching TRBD1. The CDR3 length is 14 residues. Trimming at V came to 4 bases and at J to 3 bases, leaving 5 bases not matched to a gene. The germline CDR1 and CDR2 sequences are LGHDT and YNNKEL (reference sequence). Here the CDR3 reads CASSPIDREETQYF. As DNA, the CDR3 is TGTGCCAGCAGCCCAATAGACAGGGAAGAGACCCAGTACTTC.

The V call is TRBV5-4, the J call TRBJ1-6; 11 bases agree with TRBD1. Per the germline V gene, CDR1 is SGHNT and CDR2 is YYREEE (reference sequence). V lost 4 bases to trimming and J lost 4 bases; unmatched junction nucleotides: 4. The CDR3 is 16 amino acids. The CDR3 DNA sequence: TGTGCCAGCAGCAAGGGACAGGGGGGTTATAATTCACCCCTCCACTTT. It specifies CASSKGQGGYNSPLHF.

In this sample, this clone turned up a few times. This rearrangement joins TRBV5-1 to TRBJ2-7; 7 nucleotides match TRBD1. From germline, CDR1 is SGHRS and CDR2 YFSETQ. This CDR3 has 16 residues. V was pared by 4 bases and J by 6 bases, with 16 bases of the junction left unmatched. In DNA form, the CDR3 reads TGCGCCAGCAGCCTAGACCCGACAGGGAGAACTGCCGAGCAGTACTTC. This translates into CASSLDPTGRTAEQYF.